Reported below is one T cell receptor beta chain. It may be a read error: a sequence one base away is much more abundant. Germline V gene data show CDR1 as SNHLY and CDR2 as FYNNEI. The CDR3 has 14 residues. The data were taken from a study of blood T cells in healthy people across ages. Primed by a sample-barcoded 5' primer and a J-beta primer mix, a second PCR proceeded for 7 to 11 cycles. TCRdb reprocessed the 5' RACE reads with MiXCR, giving one entry per CDR3 protein. The sample carries some 880,000 distinct CDR3 sequences, approximately 35% recorded once. The clonotype comes from a man aged 18 to 30 in good health. The sample comprised blood. The chain recombines TRBV2 with TRBJ1-2; D ambiguous. CDR3: CACSEARENYGYTF. The CDR3 nucleotides are TGTGCCTGCAGTGAAGCGAGGGAAAACTATGGCTACACCTTC. Variable domain in full (rest from reference TRBV2 and TRBJ1-2): EPEVTQTPSHQVTQMGQEVILRCVPISNHLYFYWYRQILGQKVEFLVSFYNNEISEKSEIFDDQFSVERPDGSNFTLKIRSTKLEDSAMYFCACSEARENYGYTFGSGTRLTVV.